This T cell receptor (beta chain) originates from a study of T cells in Graves' hyperthyroidism and ophthalmopathy (dated by TCRdb to between 2017 and 2020). Turning to the overall study: Peripheral blood samples were taken at initial diagnosis, before any treatment was given. A discovery cohort of roughly 100 patients, approximately 44 with Graves' ophthalmopathy and fewer than 65 with stable Graves' hyperthyroidism, was used to find distinguishing TCR V-J signatures. According to the paper, TCR Vbeta CDR3 sequencing was carried out on approximately 140 peripheral blood samples, which came from under 50 ophthalmopathy, some 73 hyperthyroidism and some 17 progressor patients. Following sampling, methimazole starting at 30 mg daily was given to hyperthyroidism patients, and high-dose intravenous methylprednisolone was given to ophthalmopathy patients. In addition, the study compared T-cell repertoires in thyroid tissue and in blood from several Graves' hyperthyroidism patients. The approximately 90 discovery patients were randomly split 7:3 into training and test sets. Whether ophthalmopathy could be predicted prospectively was tested in an independent validation cohort made up of fewer than 20 hyperthyroidism patients plus 17 patients who later progressed to ophthalmopathy.

A word on this clonotype: Its antigen remains unidentified. No base quality information exists; no much larger clone differs at one position.

What the research found in general, with its limitations: In validation, the model predicted progression to ophthalmopathy a median of roughly six months before onset, with approximately 70% sensitivity and 72.22% specificity. Blood samples also contained most of the expanded thyroid clonotypes (frequency above 0.001), which suggests that blood repertoires may reflect thyroid immune responses. No statistical method was used to set the sample size in advance, and investigators knew the group allocation. In cross-validation, a model built on a 13 V-J signature told ophthalmopathy apart from stable hyperthyroidism with under 90% sensitivity and 81% to 82% specificity, and in testing the same model reached 80%/75%.

In the ophthalmopathy patients, disease was moderately to severely active, with a Clinical Activity Score of 3 or more, a NOSPECS grade of 4 or more, and a duration of less than 3 months. Any patient with an uncontrolled infection, another autoimmune disease, pregnancy or lactation was excluded. Diagnoses relied on clinical symptoms, serum thyroxine and TRAb, thyroid ultrasound and orbital computed tomography. Ficoll-Paque density gradient centrifugation was used to isolate PBMCs from around 9.1 ml of fresh peripheral blood. Total RNA was extracted with Trizol reagent, and quality was checked on an Agilent 2100 Bioanalyzer. The TCR beta CDR3 regions were amplified from the RNA transcripts. For the first round of RT-PCR on the TCR CDR3, the HTBI primer set was used together with the Qiagen OneStep RT-PCR kit. A second multiplex PCR round built the libraries, followed by size selection and purification. Libraries were sequenced paired-end with 100 bp reads on an Illumina HiSeq2000. From the authors' description of their analysis: SOAPnuke was used to process the raw data, with reads discarded if the reads contained adapters or uncalled bases, had a mean Phred below 15, or lacked an exact constant-primer or identifier match. High-quality paired reads were merged with COPE v1.2.5, and unique nucleotide sequences were defined as clonotypes. MiTCR v1.1 was used to align the clonotypes against IMGT TRBV, TRBD and TRBJ reference segments. The analysis included only V-J combinations with a frequency above 0.0001, which together covered about 99% of the repertoires. The TCS score was defined as the ratio of F50 (clonal expansion) to E x V (chaos), calculated using BLOSUM62-based TCRdist between CDR3 peptides within each V-J. Welch's t-statistics and random forest reduced approximately 520 V-J features to 10 to 15, which were used in a naive Bayes classifier (R e1071). TCRdb reprocessed the public reads (quality trimming at Q25 with fastp, clone calling with MiXCR) and kept in-frame beta chains. Rows with a matching CDR3 protein are joined into one entry that keeps the most common DNA and genes. In this record, the V and J calls reflect TCRdb's handling and not the investigators' own analysis. The sample table lists 400,000 or so distinct CDR3 sequences, 15% of them with a count of one. The top ten constitute about 20% of the sample.

Sequenced material: blood. The sequence derives from a woman aged 60-70 years with Graves' ophthalmopathy.

The sequenced DNA is TGTGCCAGCAGTGGCCCAATGGGGGTCGGTAATTCACCCCTCCACTTT. This sequence encodes CASSGPMGVGNSPLHF. Recombination joined TRBV28 with TRBJ1-6; perhaps TRBD1 is the D gene, with 5 bases matching. The germline V gene encodes CDR1 MDHEN and CDR2 SYDVKM. V loses 5 bases of germline sequence and J loses 6 bases, and the interval between the two ends is 17 bases. From the cysteine through the phenylalanine, the CDR3 covers 16 amino acids. Here the CDR3 DNA is all that survives: 48 bases in frame from base 1.